This TCR beta chain was sequenced for a study of T cells after yellow fever vaccination. Study-wide findings and caveats: FACS-sorted repertoires could harbor abundant contaminating bulk-population clonotypes. On re-exposure, the response was weaker but peaked faster, at day 5 versus 15.

CDR1 MNHNS and CDR2 SASEGT come from the germline V gene. V shed 6 bases, J shed 3 bases, and the junction held 9 bases outside the gene matches. This CDR3 comprises 15 residues. A 5'RACE template-switching step, the method used to make TCR cDNA, added a universal primer site and UMIs. One entry per CDR3 protein results from TCRdb running MiXCR on the 5' RACE reads. The sample lists fewer than 650,000 distinct CDR3 sequences, about a fifth occurring once. Note on this clonotype: Its antigen is undetermined.

The origin of this receptor is a man aged 18 to 30 who received the YFV17D yellow fever vaccine. The chain joins TRBV6-1 to TRBJ2-5; 8 bases are shared with TRBD2. Sequenced material: PBMCs, taken roughly 20 days after the first yellow fever vaccination. In DNA form, the CDR3 reads TGTGCCAGCAGCCGGGGGGGGGACGGGGAAGAGACCCAGTACTTC. Protein: CASSRGGDGEETQYF.